Listed here are 20 T cell receptor beta chains from one sample, sequenced in a study of OX40 agonist ivuxolimab in advanced cancers. TCRdb keeps only in-frame clones here, not all; method: immunoSEQ multiplex PCR. The data show under 20,000 clones, 70% to 75% seen once. This material consisted of CD4+ or CD8+ T cells sorted from blood, taken in a trial of the OX40 agonist ivuxolimab. Receptor source: an adult with an advanced solid tumor such as melanoma, head and neck, liver or kidney cancer.

V usage is TRBV5-6 and J usage is TRBJ2-7; a possible D gene is TRBD2 (5 bases). Germline loops: CDR1 SGHDT, CDR2 YYEEEE. Trimming cost V 4 bases and J 4 bases, with 9 bases left between them. This CDR3 is built from 12 residues. CDR3 nucleotides: TGTGCCAGCAGCGCTGGGAGTTACGAGCAGTACTTC. This encodes CASSAGSYEQYF.

The CDR3 DNA follows: TGTGCCAGCAGCTTAGCGCATTGGGGGGCCTACAATGAGCAGTTCTTC. Its translation is CASSLAHWGAYNEQFF. The chain couples TRBV7-9 to TRBJ2-1; D is perhaps TRBD2 (6 bases). The CDR3 length is 16 residues. Germline-derived CDR1 and CDR2 are SEHNR and FQNEAQ (reference sequence). V was cut by 0 bases and J by 2 bases, with 11 bases left in between.

The chain carries TRBV27 and TRBJ1-1, with unresolved D. Trimming took 6 bases from V and 6 from J, leaving 8 bases between them. This CDR3 comprises 11 residues. Germline CDR1 reads MNHEY; CDR2 reads SMNVEV (reference sequence). The CDR3 loop is CASSDGAEAFF. DNA of the CDR3: TGTGCCAGCAGCGACGGCGCTGAAGCTTTCTTT.

The rearrangement uses TRBV28 and TRBJ2-1, with 7 bases aligning to TRBD2. With V trimmed by 7 bases and J by 5 bases, 11 bases remained unmatched. The CDR3 is made up of 15 amino acids. CDR1 is MDHEN, CDR2 SYDVKM, per germline. CDR3 sequence: CASILQAGAHNEQFF. The DNA of the CDR3 is TGTGCCAGCATCCTCCAGGCGGGAGCGCACAATGAGCAGTTCTTC. Full variable domain (remainder filled in from reference TRBV28 and TRBJ2-1): DVKVTQSSRYLVKRTGEKVFLECVQDMDHENMFWYRQDPGLGLRLIYFSYDVKMKEKGDIPEGYSVSREKKERFSLILESASTNQTSMYLCASILQAGAHNEQFFGPGTRLTVL.

The chain employs TRBV6-1 and TRBJ2-2; D may be TRBD1 or TRBD2 (5 bases each). Trimming took 3 bases from V and 0 from J, leaving 11 bases between them. Germline CDR1 reads MNHNS; CDR2 reads SASEGT. The CDR3 has 16 amino acids. CDR3 loop: CASSEGDGSNTGELFF. In DNA form, the CDR3 reads TGTGCCAGCAGTGAGGGGGACGGTTCGAACACCGGGGAGCTGTTTTTT.

This clone appeared once. This rearrangement joins TRBV29-1 to TRBJ1-2, with 7 bases aligning to TRBD1. Germline CDR1 and CDR2: SQVTM and ANQGSEA. J lost 12 bases, V lost 7 bases, and 11 bases had no gene match. The length of the CDR3 is 11 residues. The CDR3 DNA reads TGCAGCGGAGGGACAGATATATGGCACACCTTC. This encodes CSGGTDIWHTF.

The chain is built from TRBV28 and TRBJ1-2; D may be TRBD1 (5 bases). CDR1 MDHEN and CDR2 SYDVKM come from the germline V gene. V gave up 3 bases and J gave up 4 bases, with 9 bases separating them. This CDR3 region has 13 residues. The CDR3 sequence is CASSFQGPYGYTF. CDR3 DNA: TGTGCCAGCAGTTTCCAGGGTCCCTATGGCTACACCTTC.

The chain combines TRBV7-9 with TRBJ1-1; D is unclear. CDR3 size: 15 residues. Germline CDR1 reads SEHNR; CDR2 reads FQNEAQ (reference sequence). Trimming left V 1 base short and J 4 bases short, with 13 bases between. CDR3 sequence reads: CASSLVPGRGTEAFF. The DNA of the CDR3 is TGTGCCAGCAGCTTAGTTCCGGGTCGCGGCACTGAAGCTTTCTTT.

This rearrangement joins TRBV27 to TRBJ2-2, with D unclear. Germline V gene lookup returns CDR1 MNHEY and CDR2 SMNVEV (reference sequence). CDR3 length: 14 amino acids. V dropped 3 bases and J dropped 0 bases, with 5 bases sitting between them. CDR3 protein: CASSFSTNTGELFF. DNA of the CDR3: TGTGCCAGCAGTTTCTCGACGAACACCGGGGAGCTGTTTTTT.

This sequence joins TRBV6-1 and TRBJ2-1, with D hard to call. The CDR3 runs to 13 residues. The V gene lost 8 bases and the J gene lost 0 bases, with 8 bases spanning the gap. Germline V gene sequence: CDR1 MNHNS, CDR2 SASEGT. The CDR3 bases are TGTGCCAGCGTACAGAGCTCCTACAATGAGCAGTTCTTC. This sequence encodes CASVQSSYNEQFF.

V and J are TRBV12-5 and TRBJ1-6; 10 bases line up with TRBD1. V gave up 6 bases and J gave up 7 bases; unmatched junction bases: 6. Germline V CDR1 and CDR2: LGHNT, FRNRAP. The CDR3 extends over 15 amino acids. CDR3 amino acids: CASGSRQGANSPLHF. The CDR3 DNA sequence: TGTGCTAGTGGGTCGAGACAGGGGGCAAATTCACCCCTCCACTTT.

This chain links TRBV6-5 with TRBJ2-2; D possibly corresponds to TRBD1 (5 bases). The CDR3 loop spans 13 amino acids. Trimming took off 7 bases at V and 6 bases at J, with 12 bases between the two ends. Germline CDR1 is MNHEY and CDR2 is SVGAGI. CDR3 DNA sequence: TGTGCCAGCACCGAAGGACAACCCGGGGAGCTGTTTTTT. Its protein is CASTEGQPGELFF.

The chain uses TRBV7-9 and TRBJ1-2, with 7 bases matching TRBD1. CDR1 and CDR2 (germline): SEHNR, FQNEAQ (reference sequence). V shed 8 bases and J 4 bases; nucleotides not matched to a gene: 22. This CDR3 is 18 amino acids long. The CDR3 spells CASYPGGGGASDFYGYTF. The CDR3 DNA reads TGTGCCAGCTACCCCGGGGGAGGGGGCGCGTCCGACTTCTATGGCTACACCTTC.

The rearrangement joins TRBV15 to TRBJ2-1; a possible D gene is TRBD2 (6 bases). The length of the CDR3 is 13 residues. The germline V gene has CDR1 LNHNV and CDR2 YYDKDF (reference sequence). With 3 bases removed from V and 9 bases from J, the gap between germline ends came to 12 bases. The CDR3 bases are TGTGCCACCAGCAGCGAAGACGGGAGTGAGCAGTTCTTC. As protein: CATSSEDGSEQFF.

V usage is TRBV27 and J usage is TRBJ2-1; D is unresolved. Trimming left V 5 bases short and J 5 bases short, with 13 bases between. The CDR3 is made up of 14 amino acids. Germline loops: CDR1 MNHEY, CDR2 SMNVEV (reference sequence). The CDR3 sequence: CASSPYGSNNEQFF. CDR3 DNA sequence: TGTGCCAGCAGTCCCTACGGCAGTAACAATGAGCAGTTCTTC.

This clone was seen only a few times. J is TRBJ1-4 and V is TRBV4-2; TRBD1 is a possible D gene (6 bases). The V end was cut by 6 bases, the J end by 4 bases, with 15 bases between. The CDR3 is made up of 15 amino acids. CDR1 is LGHNA, CDR2 YNFKEQ, per germline. The DNA of the CDR3 is TGTGCCAGCAGTCCGGGACACGGGGGTAATGAAAAACTGTTTTTT. Translating gives CASSPGHGGNEKLFF.

The rearrangement uses TRBV4-2 and TRBJ1-1, with D unclear. This CDR3 is built from 14 residues. Germline values: CDR1 LGHNA, CDR2 YNFKEQ. V lost 6 bases to trimming and J lost 0 bases, with 11 bases between them. The CDR3 here is CASRRTVMNTEAFF. The CDR3 nucleotides are TGTGCCAGCAGGAGGACGGTAATGAACACTGAAGCTTTCTTT.

CDR3 in amino acids: CASSSYQREWETQYF. The CDR3 coding sequence is TGTGCCAGCAGCTCCTATCAGCGGGAGTGGGAGACCCAGTACTTC. The chain uses TRBV7-9 and TRBJ2-5, with TRBD2 matching 8 bases. This CDR3 contains 15 residues. Trimming took 4 bases from V and 5 from J; bases not matched to a gene: 9. The germline V gene encodes CDR1 SEHNR and CDR2 FQNEAQ (reference sequence).

The chain couples TRBV6-5 to TRBJ1-5, with D uncertain. This CDR3 has 13 residues. V shed 0 bases and J shed 6 bases, with 6 bases lying between them. The germline CDR1 and CDR2 sequences are MNHEY and SVGAGI. CDR3 coding DNA: TGTGCCAGCAGTTACTCGATCGGTCAGCCCCAGCATTTT. The encoded protein is CASSYSIGQPQHF.

A single count supports this clone. V usage is TRBV28 and J usage is TRBJ2-1, with D unresolved. The CDR3 length is 12 residues. From germline, CDR1 is MDHEN and CDR2 SYDVKM. Between the trimmed V and J ends, which lost 1 base and 9 bases, there was a span of 7 bases. The CDR3 nucleotides read TGTGCCAGCAGTTTATCACCTCCTGAGCAGTTCTTC. As protein: CASSLSPPEQFF.